The 24 T cell receptor beta chains in this list originate from one sample, sequenced in a study of blood T cell repertoires in COVID-19. The protocol was immunoSEQ multiplex PCR, while the TCRdb copy is restricted to in-frame clones and leaves out a portion. The sample gives some 400,000 clones, about nine tenths of which show up once; about 1.7% is in the top ten. Sequenced: PBMCs or T cells enriched from blood (not recorded which). These TCRs come from a woman aged 25 to 45 who had recovered from COVID-19.

This chain links TRBV6-4 with TRBJ1-5; possibly TRBD1 for D (6 bases). Trimming took off 4 bases at V and 6 bases at J, with 10 bases between the two ends. Germline-derived CDR1 and CDR2 are MRHNA and SNTAGT. This CDR3 region has 13 residues. The CDR3: CASSVEQGQPQHF. CDR3 bases: TGTGCCAGCAGTGTCGAACAGGGTCAGCCCCAGCATTTT.

V is TRBV30 and J is TRBJ1-2; D possibly corresponds to TRBD1 (5 bases). The CDR3 has 13 residues. Trimming pared 3 bases from V and 2 bases from J, leaving 10 bases between. Germline V gene sequence: CDR1 GTSNPN, CDR2 SVGIG (reference sequence). CDR3 sequence: CAWRGAGNYGYTF. In nucleotides, the CDR3 is TGTGCCTGGAGAGGGGCAGGAAACTATGGCTACACCTTC.

The table lists this clone with a few counts. The chain carries TRBV19 and TRBJ2-1; maybe TRBD2 (6 bases). Germline loops: CDR1 LNHDA, CDR2 SQIVND (reference sequence). The CDR3 consists of 14 residues. V was shortened by 3 bases and J by 4 bases, with 10 bases between the two germline ends. The CDR3 loop reads CASSIVSGYNEQFF. In DNA form, the CDR3 reads TGTGCCAGTAGTATTGTTAGCGGTTACAATGAGCAGTTCTTC.

This rearrangement joins TRBV28 to TRBJ1-3, with D unresolved. The CDR3 runs 15 residues. Trimming removed 8 bases at V and 1 base at J, with 15 bases between. Germline assignment: CDR1 MDHEN and CDR2 SYDVKM. The CDR3 DNA follows: TGTGCCAGCGGTAGGGTTAGCGGATCTGGAAACACCATATATTTT. Encoded protein: CASGRVSGSGNTIYF.

The chain employs TRBV28 and TRBJ2-3; TRBD2 is a possible D gene (5 bases). Germline CDR1 and CDR2: MDHEN and SYDVKM. The CDR3 length is 13 residues. The V end was cut by 6 bases, the J end by 5 bases, with 12 bases between. For the CDR3, the DNA is TGTGCCAGCAGACTAGGCTCACTAGATACGCAGTATTTT. As protein: CASRLGSLDTQYF. The complete variable domain, with remaining parts taken from reference TRBV28 and TRBJ2-3, reads DVKVTQSSRYLVKRTGEKVFLECVQDMDHENMFWYRQDPGLGLRLIYFSYDVKMKEKGDIPEGYSVSREKKERFSLILESASTNQTSMYLCASRLGSLDTQYFGPGTRLTVL.

The J gene is TRBJ2-5, the V gene TRBV6-5, with D perhaps TRBD1 (6 bases). The germline V gene encodes CDR1 MNHEY and CDR2 SVGAGI. The length of the CDR3 is 16 residues. V lost 2 bases and J lost 4, with 17 bases in between. CDR3 coding DNA: TGTGCCAGCAGTTACAGATGGCAGGGGAAGGGAGAGACCCAGTACTTC. Translating gives CASSYRWQGKGETQYF.

This clone was seen a single time. The rearrangement uses TRBV5-1 and TRBJ2-7, with D tentatively TRBD1 (5 bases). V was cut by 5 bases and J by 0 bases, with 15 bases left in between. The CDR3 sequence is 15 residues long. Germline V gene sequence: CDR1 SGHRS, CDR2 YFSETQ. CDR3 in amino acids: CASRQDSRISYEQYF. DNA for the CDR3: TGCGCCAGCAGGCAAGACAGTCGAATCTCCTACGAGCAGTACTTC.

CDR3 residues: CASSFGTASSGNTIYF. CDR3 bases: TGTGCCAGCAGCTTTGGGACAGCGAGCTCTGGAAACACCATATATTTT. The gene calls are TRBV7-6 and TRBJ1-3; TRBD1 aligns across 7 bases. The CDR3 totals 16 residues. Trimming took 3 bases from V and 0 from J; bases not matched to a gene: 5. Germline V gene data show CDR1 as SGHVS and CDR2 as FNYEAQ. Supplemented by reference TRBV7-6 and TRBJ1-3, the full variable domain reads GAGVSQSPRYKVTKRGQDVALRCDPISGHVSLYWYRQALGQGPEFLTYFNYEAQQDKSGLPNDRFSAERPEGSISTLTIQRTEQRDSAMYRCASSFGTASSGNTIYFGEGSWLTVV.

The rearrangement links TRBV7-3 to TRBJ2-7; 7 nucleotides line up with TRBD1. The germline V gene encodes CDR1 SGHTA and CDR2 FQGTGA. V lost 5 bases, J lost 2 bases, and 6 bases stayed unmatched. The CDR3 is 14 amino acids. The CDR3 region is CASSVQGSAYEQYF. The CDR3 DNA reads as TGTGCCAGCAGCGTACAGGGGTCAGCCTACGAGCAGTACTTC. Full variable domain (outside the CDR3, taken from reference TRBV7-3 and TRBJ2-7): GAGVSQTPSNKVTEKGKYVELRCDPISGHTALYWYRQSLGQGPEFLIYFQGTGAADDSGLPNDRFFAVRPEGSVSTLKIQRTERGDSAVYLCASSVQGSAYEQYFGPGTRLTVT.

This chain uses TRBV3-1 (or the pseudogene TRBV3-2) with TRBJ1-1, with a possible D match to TRBD1 (6 bases). This CDR3 has 14 residues. V shed 3 bases and J shed 1 base, with 9 bases lying between them. Germline loops: CDR1 LGHDT, CDR2 YNNKEL (reference sequence). This CDR3 is CASSQMDRNTEAFF. The CDR3 DNA reads TGTGCCAGCAGCCAGATGGACAGGAACACTGAAGCTTTCTTT.

The J gene is TRBJ1-1, the V gene TRBV2; no definite D call. Looked up from germline, CDR1 is SNHLY and CDR2 is FYNNEI. V was shortened by 6 bases and J by 0 bases, with 8 bases between the two germline ends. This CDR3 spans 13 amino acids. CDR3 sequence (DNA): TGTGCCAGCAGCGGGATCATGAACACTGAAGCTTTCTTT. Translated: CASSGIMNTEAFF.

This rearrangement joins TRBV21-1 to TRBJ1-2; TRBD1, the table's D call, was not compared with the DNA. TRBV21-1 is tagged as a pseudogene. This CDR3 comprises 14 residues. CDR3 DNA sequence: TGTGCCAGCAGCAAAGCGGACAGCATCTATGGCTACACCTTC. This gives the protein CASSKADSIYGYTF.

The gene calls are TRBV5-1 and TRBJ2-1; 12 nucleotides align to TRBD2. The CDR3 covers 14 residues. V shed 2 bases and J 10 bases; nucleotides not matched to a gene: 4. Germline assignment: CDR1 SGHRS and CDR2 YFSETQ. The CDR3 DNA is TGCGCCAGCAGCTTAAGACTAGCGGGGGTAGAGCAGTTCTTC. Translated: CASSLRLAGVEQFF.

This sequence joins TRBV15 and TRBJ1-6, with 8 bases lining up with TRBD1. This CDR3 spans 16 amino acids. Germline values: CDR1 LNHNV, CDR2 YYDKDF (reference sequence). V shed 6 bases, J shed 0 bases, and the junction held 4 bases outside the gene matches. CDR3 sequence reads: CATSGDRSSYNSPLHF. The CDR3 DNA is TGTGCCACCAGTGGGGACAGGAGCTCCTATAATTCACCCCTCCACTTT.

The gene calls are TRBV30 and TRBJ2-2, with unresolved D. V shed 3 bases and J shed 4 bases, with 6 bases lying between them. This CDR3 region has 12 residues. The germline gives CDR1 GTSNPN, CDR2 SVGIG (reference sequence). This chain's CDR3 is CAWSPGTGELFF. The CDR3, as DNA: TGTGCCTGGAGCCCGGGCACCGGGGAGCTGTTTTTT.

J is TRBJ1-3 and V is TRBV19; a weak D match, TRBD1 (5 bases). The CDR3 consists of 15 residues. Germline V gives CDR1 LNHDA, CDR2 SQIVND (reference sequence). Trimming stripped 6 bases from V and 4 bases from J, with 16 bases between. In DNA form, the CDR3 reads TGTGCCAGTAGAGACGGAGGGGCTTCGGGAAACACCATATATTTT. Amino acids: CASRDGGASGNTIYF. Filled out from reference TRBV19 and TRBJ1-3, the complete variable domain reads DGGITQSPKYLFRKEGQNVTLSCEQNLNHDAMYWYRQDPGQGLRLIYYSQIVNDFQKGDIAEGYSVSREKKESFPLTVTSAQKNPTAFYLCASRDGGASGNTIYFGEGSWLTVV.

J is TRBJ1-6 and V is TRBV19; 7 bases are shared with TRBD1. The germline V gene encodes CDR1 LNHDA and CDR2 SQIVND (reference sequence). V was pared by 5 bases and J by 7 bases, with 5 bases of the junction left unmatched. This CDR3 has 14 amino acids. CDR3 loop: CASSPQGVNSPLHF. CDR3 nucleotides: TGTGCCAGTAGTCCCCAGGGGGTGAATTCACCCCTCCACTTT. The entire variable domain, with the rest obtained from reference TRBV19 and TRBJ1-6, is as follows: DGGITQSPKYLFRKEGQNVTLSCEQNLNHDAMYWYRQDPGQGLRLIYYSQIVNDFQKGDIAEGYSVSREKKESFPLTVTSAQKNPTAFYLCASSPQGVNSPLHFGNGTRLTVT.

This clone was counted between two and nine times. V is TRBV7-3 and J is TRBJ1-4, with D unresolved. The CDR3 is made up of 13 amino acids. V gave up 5 bases and J gave up 3 bases, with 7 bases separating them. Germline V gene lookup returns CDR1 SGHTA and CDR2 FQGTGA. In DNA form, the CDR3 reads TGTGCCAGCAGCACCGGGGCTAATGAAAAACTGTTTTTT. This gives the protein CASSTGANEKLFF. The variable domain in full, completed from reference TRBV7-3 and TRBJ1-4, reads GAGVSQTPSNKVTEKGKYVELRCDPISGHTALYWYRQSLGQGPEFLIYFQGTGAADDSGLPNDRFFAVRPEGSVSTLKIQRTERGDSAVYLCASSTGANEKLFFGSGTQLSVL.

This rearrangement joins TRBV18 to TRBJ1-4, with 10 positions matching TRBD1. V lost 4 bases to trimming and J lost 4 bases; unmatched junction nucleotides: 3. Germline V CDR1 and CDR2: KGHSH, LQKENI. The CDR3 has 15 amino acids. CDR3 residues: CASSQDRGHNEKLFF. The CDR3 nucleotides read TGTGCCAGCTCACAAGACAGGGGGCATAATGAAAAACTGTTTTTT.

This chain uses TRBV19 with TRBJ1-1; no firm D call. The CDR3 totals 15 residues. Germline CDR1 is LNHDA and CDR2 is SQIVND (reference sequence). The V gene lost 3 bases and the J gene lost 3 bases, with 14 bases spanning the gap. The CDR3 here is CASSILAHADTEAFF. DNA for the CDR3: TGTGCCAGTAGTATTCTGGCCCATGCTGACACTGAAGCTTTCTTT. Together with reference TRBV19 and TRBJ1-1, the CDR3 gives the full variable domain: DGGITQSPKYLFRKEGQNVTLSCEQNLNHDAMYWYRQDPGQGLRLIYYSQIVNDFQKGDIAEGYSVSREKKESFPLTVTSAQKNPTAFYLCASSILAHADTEAFFGQGTRLTVV.

This clone was found once. The chain employs TRBV4-1 and TRBJ2-7; D is perhaps TRBD1 (6 bases). V was pared by 5 bases and J by 0 bases, with 11 bases between. Germline assignment: CDR1 MGHRA and CDR2 YSYEKL. The CDR3 totals 14 residues. The CDR3 sequence: CASSGWTDSYEQYF. CDR3 nucleotides: TGCGCCAGCAGCGGTTGGACAGACTCCTACGAGCAGTACTTC.

The genes are TRBV4-3 and TRBJ1-2; 7 positions match TRBD1. Per the germline V gene, CDR1 is LGHNA and CDR2 is YSLEER. This CDR3 contains 15 residues. V lost 4 bases to trimming and J lost 4 bases; unmatched junction nucleotides: 9. This CDR3 reads CASSRDGTVPYGYTF. As DNA, the CDR3 is TGCGCCAGCAGCCGGGACGGGACAGTTCCCTATGGCTACACCTTC.

The rearrangement links TRBV15 to TRBJ2-1; 9 nucleotides agree with TRBD2. V lost 0 bases and J lost 9; bases outside the gene matches: 6. CDR1 LNHNV and CDR2 YYDKDF come from the germline V gene (reference sequence). The CDR3 is made up of 15 amino acids. The CDR3 DNA follows: TGTGCCACCAGCAGAGATGCGGGAGGGCCCCTTGAGCAGTTCTTC. It is translated as CATSRDAGGPLEQFF.

The table lists this clone with a count of one. This rearrangement joins TRBV12-3 or TRBV12-4 to TRBJ2-7; 9 nucleotides align to TRBD1. J gave up 7 bases and V 5 bases, and 3 bases lay outside the gene matches. The CDR3 spans 12 residues. CDR3 coding DNA: TGTGCCAGCAGTCCCGGGACAGGGGAGCAGTACTTC. Amino acid sequence: CASSPGTGEQYF.